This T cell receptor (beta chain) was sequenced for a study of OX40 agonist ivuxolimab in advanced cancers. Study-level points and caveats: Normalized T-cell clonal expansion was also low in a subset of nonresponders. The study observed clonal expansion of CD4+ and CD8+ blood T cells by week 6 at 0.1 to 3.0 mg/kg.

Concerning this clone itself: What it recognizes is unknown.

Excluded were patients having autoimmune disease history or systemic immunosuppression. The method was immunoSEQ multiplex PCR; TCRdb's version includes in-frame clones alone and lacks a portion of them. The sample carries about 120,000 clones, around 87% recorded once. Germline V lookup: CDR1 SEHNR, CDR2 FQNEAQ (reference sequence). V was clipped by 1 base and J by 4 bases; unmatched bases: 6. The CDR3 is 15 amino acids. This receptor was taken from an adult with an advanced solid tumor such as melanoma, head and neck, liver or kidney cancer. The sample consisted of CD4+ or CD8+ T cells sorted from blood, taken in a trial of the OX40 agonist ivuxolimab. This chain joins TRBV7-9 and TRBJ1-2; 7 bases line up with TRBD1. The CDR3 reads CASSLGSGGSYGYTF. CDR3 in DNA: TGTGCCAGCAGCTTAGGGTCAGGGGGGTCCTATGGCTACACCTTC.